A selection of T cell receptor beta chains follows, all from one sample in a study of cytomegalovirus exposure and HLA in healthy donors. This table comes from immunoSEQ multiplex PCR, and its TCRdb copy is limited to in-frame clones, with some not included. The table lists about 140,000 clones, around 80% of them singletons, with 8.8% in the top ten. The sample taken for sequencing was PBMCs. Receptors originate from a woman aged 45 to 65 in good health and CMV-seropositive. CDR3s include the opening cysteine and the closing phenylalanine or tryptophan. D genes are given only for firm matches. The listing skips clone size in some rows; elsewhere it reads once, few, many or a size class.

V gene,J gene,CDR3 length,D gene,clone size,CDR3 DNA,CDR3 protein
TRBV7-2,TRBJ2-7,15,.,.,TGTGCCAGCAGCTTAGACTGGGCCCCCGGGAACGAGCAGTACTTC,CASSLDWAPGNEQYF
TRBV29-1,TRBJ2-7,12,TRBD1,.,TGCAGCGCACGGGACAGCACCTACGAGCAGTACTTC,CSARDSTYEQYF
TRBV28,TRBJ2-5,14,TRBD1,.,TGTGCCAGCAGCCACGGGGGACAGGGGGAGACCCAGTACTTC,CASSHGGQGETQYF
TRBV7-9,TRBJ1-1,12,.,once,TGTGCCAGCAGCTCGAGGGTTACTGAAGCTTTCTTT,CASSSRVTEAFF
TRBV6-9,TRBJ2-1,19,.,.,TGTGCCAGCAGTTATTGGCCTTTGTGGGCGGGCCCAGCTAGGAATGAGCAGTTCTTC,CASSYWPLWAGPARNEQFF
TRBV19,TRBJ2-1,16,TRBD1,.,TGTGCCAGTAGGAGGGGTGGGGACAGCATCTACAATGAGCAGTTCTTC,CASRRGGDSIYNEQFF
TRBV6-1,TRBJ2-7,16,TRBD1,.,TGTGCCAGCAGTGAAGCGCGTACACAGGGGGCGTACGAGCAGTACTTC,CASSEARTQGAYEQYF
TRBV5-1,TRBJ2-1,22,TRBD1,.,TGCGCCAGCAGCTTGGAAAAACCAAGGGACAGGGGCTTTGGGGGCTCCTACAATGAGCAGTTCTTC,CASSLEKPRDRGFGGSYNEQFF
TRBV4-2,TRBJ1-5,15,.,.,TGTGCCAGCAGCCAAGACAGGGGAAGCAATCAGCCCCAGCATTTT,CASSQDRGSNQPQHF
TRBV28,TRBJ2-6,13,.,.,TGTGCCAGCACGTTGTCTGGGGCCAACGTCCTGACTTTC,CASTLSGANVLTF
TRBV5-1,TRBJ2-5,15,.,.,TGCGCCAGCAGCCCGATGACGGCAGGCCAAGAGACCCAGTACTTC,CASSPMTAGQETQYF
TRBV7-3,TRBJ2-3,16,TRBD2,.,TGTGCCAGCAGCCTAACGGGACTAGCGGGGGGGCTTAACCTGTATTTT,CASSLTGLAGGLNLYF
TRBV6-5,TRBJ2-3,14,.,few,TGTGCCAGCAGCCGGGACATGAGCACAGATACGCAGTATTTT,CASSRDMSTDTQYF
TRBV5-1,TRBJ2-3,15,.,.,TGCGCCAGCAGCCCCCTTGGGAGCTCCGCAGATACGCAGTATTTT,CASSPLGSSADTQYF
TRBV5-8,TRBJ2-6,16,.,.,TGTGCCAGCAGCTTTACGTGGTCAGCGCGGGCCAACGTCCTGACTTTC,CASSFTWSARANVLTF
TRBV21-1,TRBJ2-1,14,.,.,TGTGCCACCAGTGGGGGACTAGGGTGCAATGAGCAGTTCTTC,CATSGGLGCNEQFF
TRBV7-9,TRBJ2-5,13,.,.,TGTTCCAGCAGCTTTACCGGCCAAGAGACCCAGTACTTC,CSSSFTGQETQYF
TRBV7-9,TRBJ2-5,17,TRBD2,.,TGTGCCAGCAGCTTAGCGGCCTTAGCGGGTATTCAAGAGACCCAGTACTTC,CASSLAALAGIQETQYF
TRBV2,TRBJ2-7,13,.,once,TGTGCCAGCAGTGGGGTATCGGGTGGCGAGCAGTACTTC,CASSGVSGGEQYF
TRBV5-1,TRBJ2-1,15,TRBD2,once,TGCGCCAGCAGCGAGGGGGCTAGCGGGGTTGGGGAGCAGTTCTTC,CASSEGASGVGEQFF
TRBV5-1,TRBJ2-3,13,.,few,TGCGCCAGCAGTACATACAGCACAGATACGCAGTATTTT,CASSTYSTDTQYF
TRBV6-5,TRBJ1-2,14,TRBD1,.,TGTGCCAGCAGACCTACGGGACAGGGACGTGGCTACACCTTC,CASRPTGQGRGYTF
TRBV6-5,TRBJ2-3,13,.,few,TGTGCCAGCAGCGACGGCGGTCAGGGGCCACAGTATTTT,CASSDGGQGPQYF
TRBV28,TRBJ1-2,16,.,.,TGTGCCAGCAGTCTTGAATCCAGGGTTTCTAACTATGGCTACACCTTC,CASSLESRVSNYGYTF
TRBV2,TRBJ1-2,16,.,.,TGTGCCAGCAGTGTGGAAGGAGGGTATGGAAGCGATGGCTACACCTTC,CASSVEGGYGSDGYTF
TRBV5-1,TRBJ1-3,15,.,.,TGCGCCAGCAGCGTCAATGCGGGGTTAGGAAACACCATATATTTT,CASSVNAGLGNTIYF
TRBV7-3,TRBJ2-1,16,.,few,TGTGCCAGCAGCTTATCCGGCAGGGTCGGGTTCGATGAGCAGTTCTTC,CASSLSGRVGFDEQFF
TRBV6-5,TRBJ1-2,12,TRBD1,.,TGTGCCAGCAGCCGGGACAGCCATGGCTACACCTTC,CASSRDSHGYTF
TRBV6-5,TRBJ1-2,12,.,.,TGTGCCAGCAGAACCACCTTCTACGGCTACACCTTC,CASRTTFYGYTF
TRBV7-9,TRBJ2-7,14,.,.,TGTGCCAGCAGCTCGACGCGGAGTCCGGACTCGCAGTACTTC,CASSSTRSPDSQYF
TRBV2,TRBJ1-2,14,.,.,TGTGCCACCAAAGGAGACAGAGCTAACTATGGCTACACCTTC,CATKGDRANYGYTF
TRBV7-9,TRBJ2-6,16,.,.,TGTGCCAGCAGCTTAGTTGAGATCTCTGGGGCCAACGTCCTGACTTTC,CASSLVEISGANVLTF
TRBV11-2,TRBJ1-1,15,.,.,TGTGCCAGCAGCTTAGAATACAGCCCCAACACTGAAGCTTTCTTT,CASSLEYSPNTEAFF
TRBV15,TRBJ2-7,17,TRBD1,once,TGTGCCACCAGCAGTAGACCTCCTGGACAGGGCTCCTACGAGCAGTACTTC,CATSSRPPGQGSYEQYF
TRBV7-9,TRBJ1-6,14,TRBD1,.,TGTGCCAGCAGCTCGACAGGGGACGGTTCACCCCTCCACTTT,CASSSTGDGSPLHF
TRBV5-4,TRBJ2-1,16,TRBD2,few,TGTGCCAGCAGCCCGGGACTAGCGGGGGCGTACAATGAGCAGTTCTTC,CASSPGLAGAYNEQFF
TRBV19,TRBJ1-1,13,.,few,TGTGCCAGTAGTATTGAGGGGAACACTGAAGCTTTCTTT,CASSIEGNTEAFF